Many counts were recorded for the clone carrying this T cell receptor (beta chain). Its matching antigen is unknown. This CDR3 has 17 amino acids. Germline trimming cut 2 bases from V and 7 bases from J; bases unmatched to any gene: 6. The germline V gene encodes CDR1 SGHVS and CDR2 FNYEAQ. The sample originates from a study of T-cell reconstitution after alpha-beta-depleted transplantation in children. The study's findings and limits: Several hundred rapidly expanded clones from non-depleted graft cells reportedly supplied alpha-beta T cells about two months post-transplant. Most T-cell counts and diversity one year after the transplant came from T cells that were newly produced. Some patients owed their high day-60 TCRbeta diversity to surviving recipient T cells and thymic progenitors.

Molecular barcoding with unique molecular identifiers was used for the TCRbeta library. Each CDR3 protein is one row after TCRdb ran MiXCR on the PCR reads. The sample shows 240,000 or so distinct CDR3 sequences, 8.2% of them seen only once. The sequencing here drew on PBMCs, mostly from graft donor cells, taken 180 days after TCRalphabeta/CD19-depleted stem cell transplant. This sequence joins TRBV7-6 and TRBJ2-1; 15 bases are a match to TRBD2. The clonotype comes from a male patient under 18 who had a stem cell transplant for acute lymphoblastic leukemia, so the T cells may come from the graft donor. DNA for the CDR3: TGTGCCAGCAGCTTAACCCGGACTAGCGGGAGGGAGAATGAGCAGTTCTTC. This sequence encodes CASSLTRTSGRENEQFF. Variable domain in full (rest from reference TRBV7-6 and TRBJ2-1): GAGVSQSPRYKVTKRGQDVALRCDPISGHVSLYWYRQALGQGPEFLTYFNYEAQQDKSGLPNDRFSAERPEGSISTLTIQRTEQRDSAMYRCASSLTRTSGRENEQFFGPGTRLTVL.